This T cell receptor (beta chain) is from a study of shared clonotypes between healthy human individuals. As for the study in general: Donors, aged 18 to 49, were a couple of women and three men. Used for every donor were three CD4 naive, three CD4 memory, two CD8 naive and one CD8 memory plate.

Deep-level assay runs were performed. Source study methods: ImmunoSEQ yielded junction-only sequences lacking quality scores, so filtering differed. Method: immunoSEQ multiplex PCR; TCRdb's copy keeps in-frame clones and lacks some. V, J and clone size derive from that table, while D and trimming were established from the DNA sequence. The repertoire holds about 1.1 million clones, with 75% to 80% as singletons. The germline CDR1 and CDR2 sequences are MNHEY and SVGAGI. Trimming removed 0 bases from V and 0 bases from J, with 11 bases in between. This CDR3 is built from 16 residues. This sequence was found in a man aged 18 to 29 in good health. Some clones in this sample may be carry-over from other donors' samples. The rearrangement links TRBV6-5 to TRBJ1-2; D is undetermined. The sequencing sample was made of memory CD4+ T cells from PBMCs. Regarding subset: CD45RA-negative fraction. The chain's CDR3 is CASSYSKTYTNYGYTF. In nucleotides, the CDR3 is TGTGCCAGCAGTTACTCGAAGACGTACACTAACTATGGCTACACCTTC.